A single sample is the source of the 5 T cell receptor beta chains below, sequenced in a study of blood T cell repertoires in COVID-19. Libraries were prepared by immunoSEQ multiplex PCR; TCRdb keeps only in-frame clonotypes and omits some of them. The table lists about 120,000 clones, 85% to 90% of them singletons. Sequencing used peripheral blood. Receptors were obtained from a woman in her 70s with acute or convalescent COVID-19.

This rearrangement joins TRBV7-3 to TRBJ1-1; 8 positions match TRBD1. The germline V gene has CDR1 SGHTA and CDR2 FQGTGA. This CDR3 is built from 14 residues. V dropped 5 bases and J dropped 3; count of bases not matched to a gene: 5. The CDR3 reads CASSPGGGDTEAFF. CDR3 DNA sequence: TGTGCCAGCAGCCCAGGGGGCGGGGACACTGAAGCTTTCTTT. Combining the CDR3 with reference TRBV7-3 and TRBJ1-1 gives the whole variable domain GAGVSQTPSNKVTEKGKYVELRCDPISGHTALYWYRQSLGQGPEFLIYFQGTGAADDSGLPNDRFFAVRPEGSVSTLKIQRTERGDSAVYLCASSPGGGDTEAFFGQGTRLTVV.

V gene TRBV2 combines with J gene TRBJ1-6, with D possibly TRBD1 on 5 matching bases. With 10 bases removed from V and 7 bases from J, the gap between germline ends came to 14 bases. CDR1 is SNHLY and CDR2 is FYNNEI in the germline V gene. This CDR3 has 13 amino acids. CDR3 bases: TGTGCCAAACAAGACAGCAACAATTCACCCCTCCACTTT. Its protein product is CAKQDSNNSPLHF. The whole variable domain, filled in from reference TRBV2 and TRBJ1-6, reads EPEVTQTPSHQVTQMGQEVILRCVPISNHLYFYWYRQILGQKVEFLVSFYNNEISEKSEIFDDQFSVERPDGSNFTLKIRSTKLEDSAMYFCAKQDSNNSPLHFGNGTRLTVT.

The chain employs TRBV3-1 (or the pseudogene TRBV3-2) and TRBJ1-1; TRBD1 aligns across 12 bases. V shed 3 bases, J shed 1 base, and the junction held 6 bases outside the gene matches. Germline V gene lookup returns CDR1 LGHDT and CDR2 YNNKEL (reference sequence). The CDR3 totals 17 residues. The CDR3 loop is CASSQIPGQGANTEAFF. The DNA of the CDR3 is TGTGCCAGCAGCCAGATACCGGGACAGGGGGCGAACACTGAAGCTTTCTTT.

The chain uses TRBV30 and TRBJ2-3; 10 nucleotides line up with TRBD2. CDR1 GTSNPN and CDR2 SVGIG come from the germline V gene (reference sequence). The CDR3 loop spans 18 amino acids. Trimming removed 2 bases from V and 6 bases from J; junction bases left unmatched: 17. For the CDR3, the DNA is TGTGCCTGGAGTCGAGCAAGATTGGCTAGCGGGGGTGCGGATACGCAGTATTTT. Its translation: CAWSRARLASGGADTQYF.

V usage is TRBV2 and J usage is TRBJ2-3; perhaps TRBD1 as D (6 bases). Germline loops: CDR1 SNHLY, CDR2 FYNNEI. The CDR3 runs 15 residues. V lost 4 bases, J lost 0 bases, and 11 bases lay in between. CDR3 sequence reads: CASSGGHFSTDTQYF. CDR3 coding DNA: TGTGCCAGCAGTGGGGGACACTTTAGCACAGATACGCAGTATTTT.